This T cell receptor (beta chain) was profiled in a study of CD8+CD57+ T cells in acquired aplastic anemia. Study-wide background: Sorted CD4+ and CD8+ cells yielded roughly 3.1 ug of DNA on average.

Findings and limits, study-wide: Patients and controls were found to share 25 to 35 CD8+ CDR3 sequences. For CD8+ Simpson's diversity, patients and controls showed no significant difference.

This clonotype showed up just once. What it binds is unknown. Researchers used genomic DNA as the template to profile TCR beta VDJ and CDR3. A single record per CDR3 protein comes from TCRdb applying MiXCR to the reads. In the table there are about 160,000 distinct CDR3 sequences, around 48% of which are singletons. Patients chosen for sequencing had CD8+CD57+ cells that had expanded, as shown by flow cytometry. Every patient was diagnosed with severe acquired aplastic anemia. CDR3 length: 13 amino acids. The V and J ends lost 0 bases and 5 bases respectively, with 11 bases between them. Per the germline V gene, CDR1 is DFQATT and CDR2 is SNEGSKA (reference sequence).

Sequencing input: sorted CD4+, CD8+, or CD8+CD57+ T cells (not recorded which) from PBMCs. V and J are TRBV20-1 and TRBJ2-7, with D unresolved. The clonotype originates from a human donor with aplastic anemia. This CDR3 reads CSARDRQDHEQYF. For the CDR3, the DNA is TGCAGTGCTAGAGATCGTCAGGACCACGAGCAGTACTTC.